At least ten counts were recorded for the clone carrying this T cell receptor (beta chain). Its specificity is not known. They built TCR cDNA with 5'RACE template switching, a step that put in a universal primer site and UMIs. A single record per CDR3 protein comes from TCRdb applying MiXCR to the 5' RACE reads. In the table there are about 320,000 distinct CDR3 sequences, over 3.5% of which are singletons. Germline CDR1 reads MNHNS; CDR2 reads SASEGT. Trimming removed 5 bases from V and 5 bases from J; junction bases left unmatched: 2. The CDR3 covers 14 residues. This sample stems from a study of T cells after yellow fever vaccination. Study results and caveats: Among primary-vaccination clones, most reappeared after the booster, at just under 98% for CD4 and roughly 88% for CD8.

The sequence came from a man between 18 and 29 years old who received the YFV17D yellow fever vaccine. The chain links TRBV6-1 to TRBJ1-6, with 8 bases aligning to TRBD1. Sequences were derived from PBMCs, sampled 15 days after the yellow fever booster vaccination. CDR3 sequence (DNA): TGTGCCAGCAGTCGGGACAGGCATAATTCACCCCTCCACTTT. This translates into CASSRDRHNSPLHF.